This T cell receptor beta chain was found in a study of OX40 agonist ivuxolimab in advanced cancers. Study summary: An agonistic human IgG2 monoclonal antibody against OX40 (CD134) was given. General study results and limits: With doses of 0.1-3.0 mg/kg, partial responders showed among the lowest clonal expansion.

Sequencing used immunoSEQ multiplex PCR; TCRdb keeps in-frame clones, though not all of them. The profile covers some 64,000 clones, with roughly nine tenths appearing a single time and about 5% taken by the ten largest. Remarks on this clone: Its antigen remains unknown.

Germline lookup yields CDR1 LNHDA and CDR2 SQIVND (reference sequence). This CDR3 is 15 amino acids long. V was pared by 5 bases and J by 6 bases, with 7 bases of the junction left unmatched. Sequenced material: CD4+ or CD8+ T cells sorted from blood, taken in a trial of the OX40 agonist ivuxolimab. The sequence was obtained from an adult with an advanced solid tumor such as melanoma, head and neck, liver or kidney cancer. The rearrangement joins TRBV19 to TRBJ1-5; TRBD1 matches 10 bases. The CDR3 sequence is CASSSTGGGGQPQHF. The CDR3 coding sequence is TGTGCCAGTAGTTCGACAGGGGGCGGAGGTCAGCCCCAGCATTTT. The whole variable domain, remainder taken from reference TRBV19 and TRBJ1-5, is DGGITQSPKYLFRKEGQNVTLSCEQNLNHDAMYWYRQDPGQGLRLIYYSQIVNDFQKGDIAEGYSVSREKKESFPLTVTSAQKNPTAFYLCASSSTGGGGQPQHFGDGTRLSIL.